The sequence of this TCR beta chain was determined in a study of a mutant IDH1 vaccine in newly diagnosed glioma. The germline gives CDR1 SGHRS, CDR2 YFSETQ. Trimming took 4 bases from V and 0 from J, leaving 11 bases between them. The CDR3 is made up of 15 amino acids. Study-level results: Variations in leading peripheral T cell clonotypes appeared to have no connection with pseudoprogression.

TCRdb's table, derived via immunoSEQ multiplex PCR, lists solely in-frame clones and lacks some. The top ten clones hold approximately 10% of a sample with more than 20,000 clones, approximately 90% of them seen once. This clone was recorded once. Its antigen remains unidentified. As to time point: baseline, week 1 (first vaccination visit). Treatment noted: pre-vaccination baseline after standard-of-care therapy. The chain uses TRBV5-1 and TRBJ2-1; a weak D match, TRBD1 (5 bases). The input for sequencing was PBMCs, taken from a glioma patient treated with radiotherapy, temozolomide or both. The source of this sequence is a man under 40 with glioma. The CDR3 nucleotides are TGCGCCAGCAGCCCCGACAGTAGCTCCTACAATGAGCAGTTCTTC. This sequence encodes CASSPDSSSYNEQFF.